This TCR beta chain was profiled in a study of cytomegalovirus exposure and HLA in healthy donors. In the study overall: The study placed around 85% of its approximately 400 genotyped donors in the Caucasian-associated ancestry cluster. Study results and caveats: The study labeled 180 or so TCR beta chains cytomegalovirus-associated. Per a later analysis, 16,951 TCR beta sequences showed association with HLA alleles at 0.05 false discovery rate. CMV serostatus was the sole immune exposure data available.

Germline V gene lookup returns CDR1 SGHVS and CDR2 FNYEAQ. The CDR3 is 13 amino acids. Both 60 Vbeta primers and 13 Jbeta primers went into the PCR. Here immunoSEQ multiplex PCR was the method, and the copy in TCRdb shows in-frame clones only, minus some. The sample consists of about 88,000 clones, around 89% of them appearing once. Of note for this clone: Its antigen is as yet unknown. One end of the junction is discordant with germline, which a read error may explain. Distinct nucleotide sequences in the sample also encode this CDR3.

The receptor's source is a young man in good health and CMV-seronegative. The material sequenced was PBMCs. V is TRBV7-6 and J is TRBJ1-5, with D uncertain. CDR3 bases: TGCGCCAGCAGCTTCCGGAGCAATCAGCCCCAGCATTTT. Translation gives CASSFRSNQPQHF.